The source of this T cell receptor (beta chain) is a study of human T cells and chemical hapten exposure. About the research overall: Read at 6 days, the patch tests placed 0.01% DPC on the upper back. Overall study findings and caveats: Significantly greater numbers of large CDR3 similarity clusters came from expanded TCRs than from controls. No shift was seen in TCRs above 1 in 1000 frequency with DPC sensitization.

Time point of the sample: patch test 1, 2 weeks after DPC sensitization. The treatment was: therapeutic diphenylcyclopropenone sensitization with weekly scalp DPC. Total RNA came from unfractionated whole blood. Germline CDR1 and CDR2: LGHNA and YSLEER. The CDR3 length is 16 residues. Trimming removed 0 bases from V and 3 bases from J, with 11 bases in between. About this clonotype itself: Antigen specificity is unknown.

TCRdb independently ran MiXCR on the RACE reads; one entry per CDR3 protein. The table records 300,000 to 400,000 distinct CDR3 sequences, approximately 6.9% of them present only once. This chain uses TRBV4-3 with TRBJ1-4, with no clear D. The input for sequencing was whole blood, taken in connection with sensitization to the hapten diphenylcyclopropenone (DPC). This TCR came from a woman aged 18-30 years with alopecia areata. Some clones in this sample may be carry-over from other donors' samples. The CDR3 coding sequence is TGCGCCAGCAGCCAAGATCCTAAAGGTTCTAATGAAAAACTGTTTTTT. It translates to CASSQDPKGSNEKLFF.